Each of the 20 T cell receptor beta chains below was sequenced from the same sample in a study of T cells after yellow fever vaccination. TCRdb redid the calling of the 5' RACE reads with MiXCR, one entry per CDR3 protein. The sample carries about 310,000 distinct CDR3 sequences, less than 4.5% recorded once. Sequencing used PBMCs, obtained on the day of the yellow fever booster vaccination. Receptor source: a man younger than 30 who received the YFV17D yellow fever vaccine.

This clonotype showed up just a few times. DNA for the CDR3: TGTGCCAGCAGTCCGACAGGGGGACCCAAAAACATTCAGTACTTC. Amino acids: CASSPTGGPKNIQYF. The V call is TRBV28, the J call TRBJ2-4; 9 positions agree with TRBD1. After removal of 5 bases from V and 2 bases from J, the junction contained 4 bases not matched to a gene. The germline V gene encodes CDR1 MDHEN and CDR2 SYDVKM. This CDR3 is built from 15 residues.

V is TRBV13 and J is TRBJ2-5; D perhaps matches TRBD1 (5 bases). CDR1 is PRHDT, CDR2 FYEKMQ, per germline (reference sequence). V was cut by 5 bases and J by 2 bases, with 18 bases left in between. The CDR3 covers 16 residues. CDR3 protein: CASSPPGHVPQETQYF. The CDR3 DNA reads TGTGCCAGCAGCCCCCCCGGACATGTGCCACAAGAGACCCAGTACTTC.

This clonotype was seen only a few times. This chain links TRBV20-1 with TRBJ1-5; 9 bases match TRBD1. This CDR3 has 14 residues. CDR1 is DFQATT, CDR2 SNEGSKA, per germline (reference sequence). With 6 bases clipped from V and 0 bases from J, the junction kept 3 bases outside the gene matches. The CDR3 is CSARQGDSNQPQHF. CDR3 nucleotide sequence: TGCAGTGCCAGACAGGGGGATAGCAATCAGCCCCAGCATTTT.

The table lists this clonotype with many counts. V and J are TRBV4-2 and TRBJ2-3; no firm D call. V lost 4 bases and J lost 2, with 7 bases in between. The germline V gene has CDR1 LGHNA and CDR2 YNFKEQ. CDR3 length: 13 residues. The CDR3 nucleotides are TGTGCCAGCAGCCCGACCACCACAGATACGCAGTATTTT. Amino acids: CASSPTTTDTQYF.

The sample holds many counts of this clonotype. The chain employs TRBV7-2 and TRBJ2-5; D might be TRBD2 (6 bases). Germline assignment: CDR1 SGHTA and CDR2 FQGNSA. V lost 1 base and J lost 5, with 11 bases in between. This CDR3 is built from 14 residues. The CDR3 region is CASSLVRGGETQYF. The CDR3 DNA reads TGTGCCAGCAGCTTAGTGCGGGGCGGCGAGACCCAGTACTTC.

Details on this clonotype: The CDR3 end shows no conserved phenylalanine or tryptophan, and so a read error is likely. This chain uses TRBV29-1 with TRBJ1-6; no firm D call. The CDR3 runs 15 residues. Germline V gives CDR1 SQVTM, CDR2 ANQGSEA. Between the trimmed V and J ends, which lost 3 bases and 8 bases, there was a span of 17 bases. The CDR3 nucleotides read TGCAGCGTTGACGTTGTAGGGAAGTTGGATTCACCCCTCCACCTT. Its translation: CSVDVVGKLDSPLHL.

Only a few counts were recorded for this clonotype. The chain has TRBV6-5 and TRBJ2-5; 7 nucleotides match TRBD2. The CDR3 consists of 15 residues. Trimming removed 2 bases from V and 5 bases from J; junction bases left unmatched: 8. The germline V gene encodes CDR1 MNHEY and CDR2 SVGAGI. The CDR3 is CASSYGTGTIETQYF. DNA for the CDR3: TGTGCCAGCAGTTACGGTACCGGGACTATCGAGACCCAGTACTTC.

The table lists this clonotype with many counts. The chain employs TRBV7-2 and TRBJ2-3, with TRBD1 as a possible D gene (7 bases). Germline values: CDR1 SGHTA, CDR2 FQGNSA. The CDR3 is 16 residues long. V shed 6 bases and J shed 2 bases, with 18 bases lying between them. The CDR3, as DNA: TGTGCCAGCAGTCCCCAGGGGGGACTTTTCACAGATACGCAGTATTTT. It translates to CASSPQGGLFTDTQYF.

Only a few counts were recorded for this clonotype. This sequence joins TRBV7-9 and TRBJ1-6; 7 nucleotides line up with TRBD1. Germline V lookup: CDR1 SEHNR, CDR2 FQNEAQ (reference sequence). The CDR3 is 16 residues long. V gave up 7 bases and J gave up 0 bases; unmatched junction bases: 6. CDR3 sequence: CASMLDRSSYNSPLHF. CDR3 sequence (DNA): TGTGCCAGCATGCTGGACAGGAGCTCCTATAATTCACCCCTCCACTTT.

This clonotype has ten or more counts. V usage is TRBV11-2 and J usage is TRBJ2-1; 9 positions agree with TRBD2. V lost 0 bases, J lost 6 bases, and 6 bases stayed unmatched. There are 16 residues in the CDR3. In germline, CDR1 is SGHAT, CDR2 FQNNGV. Here the CDR3 reads CASSLDLWRGGNEQFF. CDR3 bases: TGTGCCAGCAGCTTAGATCTTTGGCGGGGGGGCAATGAGCAGTTCTTC.

This clonotype showed up just a few times. The V call is TRBV20-1, the J call TRBJ2-2; TRBD2 aligns across 7 bases. Trimming at V came to 6 bases and at J to 0 bases, leaving 7 bases not matched to a gene. The CDR3 length is 15 residues. The germline CDR1 and CDR2 sequences are DFQATT and SNEGSKA (reference sequence). The CDR3: CSAPNGRTNTGELFF. In DNA, the CDR3 is TGCAGTGCCCCAAACGGGAGGACGAACACCGGGGAGCTGTTTTTT.

This chain connects TRBV19 to TRBJ1-1, with TRBD1 as a possible D gene (6 bases). This CDR3 spans 13 amino acids. Germline-derived CDR1 and CDR2 are LNHDA and SQIVND (reference sequence). V lost 8 bases, J lost 4 bases, and 14 bases lay in between. Here the CDR3 DNA reads TGTGCCAGTGCCCCCACAGGGAGCACTGAAGCTTTCTTT. Translation: CASAPTGSTEAFF.

The chain carries TRBV3-1 and TRBJ1-2, with D tentatively TRBD1 (6 bases). Trimming left V 1 base short and J 7 bases short, with 16 bases between. CDR1 is LGHDT, CDR2 YNNKEL, per germline (reference sequence). The CDR3 has 15 residues. CDR3 coding DNA: TGTGCCAGCAGCCAAGTGGGGTTGGGGGCGGTTGGCTACACCTTC. Protein: CASSQVGLGAVGYTF.

The rearrangement uses TRBV12-3 or TRBV12-4 and TRBJ1-2; D is perhaps TRBD1 (6 bases). This CDR3 region has 15 residues. The germline V and J ends were trimmed by 2 bases and 4 bases, with 14 bases remaining between them. The CDR3 DNA is TGTGCCAGCAGTTTAATGGCAGGGGCCCTCTATGGCTACACCTTC. It yields the protein CASSLMAGALYGYTF.

J is TRBJ2-7 and V is TRBV12-3 or TRBV12-4, with TRBD2 matching 8 bases. The CDR3 has 15 residues. V shed 1 base and J 4 bases; nucleotides not matched to a gene: 6. The CDR3 here is CASSLGGGLLYEQYF. The DNA of the CDR3 is TGTGCCAGCAGTTTAGGCGGGGGGCTATTGTACGAGCAGTACTTC.

The chain uses TRBV18 and TRBJ2-2, with D possibly being TRBD1 (6 bases). CDR1 is KGHSH, CDR2 LQKENI, per germline. V lost 3 bases and J 3 bases, leaving 8 bases between the germline ends. CDR3 length: 14 residues. In nucleotides, the CDR3 is TGTGCCAGCTCACCCTCAGGGGACACCGGGGAGCTGTTTTTT. Protein: CASSPSGDTGELFF.

This clonotype was observed at least ten times. The chain uses TRBV6-4 and TRBJ2-3; perhaps TRBD2 as D (5 bases). The germline gives CDR1 MRHNA, CDR2 SNTAGT. The CDR3 totals 13 residues. Between the trimmed V and J ends, which lost 2 bases and 3 bases, there was a span of 6 bases. The CDR3 nucleotides are TGTGCCAGCAGTGACAGGGAGACAGATACGCAGTATTTT. Its protein product is CASSDRETDTQYF.

This clonotype appeared many times. The V and J genes are TRBV18 and TRBJ1-5, with D maybe TRBD1 (6 bases). V was cut by 6 bases and J by 2 bases, with 17 bases left in between. Germline V gene lookup returns CDR1 KGHSH and CDR2 LQKENI. The CDR3 sequence is 16 residues long. In DNA form, the CDR3 reads TGTGCCAGCTCGCCTCCGGGACACATAGGCAATCAGCCCCAGCATTTT. It is translated as CASSPPGHIGNQPQHF.

This clonotype has a count of ten or more. V gene TRBV7-9 combines with J gene TRBJ2-7, with D perhaps TRBD1 (5 bases). V lost 3 bases and J lost 0, with 15 bases in between. Germline V lookup: CDR1 SEHNR, CDR2 FQNEAQ (reference sequence). The CDR3 has 16 amino acids. The CDR3 spells CASSLNPDTRSYEQYF. The CDR3 DNA is TGTGCCAGCAGCTTGAACCCGGACACCCGCTCCTACGAGCAGTACTTC. The complete variable domain, with remaining parts taken from reference TRBV7-9 and TRBJ2-7, reads DTGVSQNPRHKITKRGQNVTFRCDPISEHNRLYWYRQTLGQGPEFLTYFQNEAQLEKSRLLSDRFSAERPKGSFSTLEIQRTEQGDSAMYLCASSLNPDTRSYEQYFGPGTRLTVT.

Many counts were recorded for this clonotype. The chain combines TRBV5-1 with TRBJ2-1; D is unresolved. The CDR3 extends over 15 amino acids. Trimming shortened V by 2 bases and J by 0 bases, and 9 bases separated the two germline ends. The germline CDR1 and CDR2 sequences are SGHRS and YFSETQ. CDR3 DNA sequence: TGCGCCAGCAGCTTTGGGCAAAGCTCCTACAATGAGCAGTTCTTC. It codes for CASSFGQSSYNEQFF.